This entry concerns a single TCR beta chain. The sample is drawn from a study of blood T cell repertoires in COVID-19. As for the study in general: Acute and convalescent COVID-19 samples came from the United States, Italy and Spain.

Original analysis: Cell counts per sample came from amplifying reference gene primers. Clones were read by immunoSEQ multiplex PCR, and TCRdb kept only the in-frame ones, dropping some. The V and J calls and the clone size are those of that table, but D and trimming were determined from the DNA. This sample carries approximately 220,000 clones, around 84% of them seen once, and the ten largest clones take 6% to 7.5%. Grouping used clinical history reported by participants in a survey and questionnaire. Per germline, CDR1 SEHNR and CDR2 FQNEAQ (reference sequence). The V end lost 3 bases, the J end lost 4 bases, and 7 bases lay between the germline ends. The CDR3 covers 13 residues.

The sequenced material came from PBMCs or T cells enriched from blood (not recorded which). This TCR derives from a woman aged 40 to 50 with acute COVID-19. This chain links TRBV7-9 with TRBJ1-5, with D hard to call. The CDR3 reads CASSLGKNQPQHF. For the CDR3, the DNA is TGTGCCAGCAGCTTGGGCAAGAATCAGCCCCAGCATTTT.